One and the same sample provided the 25 T cell receptor beta chains below, sequenced in a study of blood T cells in healthy people across ages. It was with a sample-barcoded 5' primer and a J-beta primer mix that a second PCR of roughly 7 to 12 cycles was run. TCRdb used MiXCR to reprocess the 5' RACE reads, holding one entry per CDR3 protein. Here the sample spans fewer than 1,000,000 distinct CDR3 sequences, 46% being singletons. Specimen: blood. These receptors all come from an older man in good health.

The chain recombines TRBV20-1 with TRBJ2-1, with 7 bases aligning to TRBD1. The CDR3 length is 15 residues. Germline V gene lookup returns CDR1 DFQATT and CDR2 SNEGSKA (reference sequence). V lost 4 bases and J lost 10; bases outside the gene matches: 16. The CDR3 coding sequence is TGCAGTGCTACGATTAGGGGGCCAGAAGGAAGAGAGCAGTTCTTC. It is translated as CSATIRGPEGREQFF.

The rearrangement links TRBV2 to TRBJ2-7, with 10 bases aligning to TRBD2. J was trimmed by 6 bases and V by 0 bases; bases with no gene match: 5. Germline lookup yields CDR1 SNHLY and CDR2 FYNNEI. This CDR3 contains 15 residues. The CDR3 nucleotides read TGTGCCAGCAGTGAAGCGCCTAGCGGGAGACGCGAGCAGTACTTC. Translation gives CASSEAPSGRREQYF.

This clonotype has just a few counts. The gene calls are TRBV20-1 and TRBJ2-3, with 7 bases matching TRBD1. The CDR3 is 14 amino acids. CDR1 and CDR2 from the germline V gene are DFQATT and SNEGSKA (reference sequence). The J segment lost 5 bases and the V segment lost 4 bases, leaving 9 bases of the junction unmatched. Here the CDR3 reads CSANRDSVKDTQYF. DNA for the CDR3: TGCAGTGCTAATAGGGACAGCGTGAAAGATACGCAGTATTTT.

As DNA, the CDR3 is TGTGCCAGCAGGTATGGGACATCAGAGACCCAGTACTTC. This sequence encodes CASRYGTSETQYF. J is TRBJ2-5 and V is TRBV12-3 or TRBV12-4, with D possibly being TRBD1 (6 bases). The CDR3 is made up of 13 amino acids. Trimming took off 6 bases at V and 4 bases at J, with 12 bases between the two ends.

Of note for this clonotype: Since a much larger clone is just one base distant, this may be a read error. This chain uses TRBV12-3 or TRBV12-4 with TRBJ2-1; 12 bases are shared with TRBD2. V lost 10 bases and J lost 4; bases outside the gene matches: 2. The CDR3 length is 13 residues. The CDR3, as DNA: TGTGCCAACGGGACTAGCGGGTACAATGAGCAGTTCTTC. It encodes CANGTSGYNEQFF.

The sample holds a few counts of this clonotype. This rearrangement joins TRBV5-6 to TRBJ2-5; tentatively, D is TRBD1 or TRBD2 (7 bases each). Trimming took 0 bases from V and 11 from J, leaving 17 bases between them. This CDR3 contains 14 residues. Germline V gene sequence: CDR1 SGHDT, CDR2 YYEEEE. CDR3 amino acids: CASSLGEGAREQYF. CDR3 sequence (DNA): TGTGCCAGCAGCTTGGGTGAGGGGGCGCGGGAGCAGTACTTC.

In its sample, this clonotype was seen a few times. The gene calls are TRBV5-1 and TRBJ2-7; no reliable D call. This CDR3 is built from 12 residues. Trimming stripped 7 bases from V and 1 base from J, with 9 bases between. CDR1 is SGHRS and CDR2 is YFSETQ in the germline V gene. Written as DNA, the CDR3 is TGCGCCAGCCTCGGAGATTCCTACGAGCAGTACTTC. This codes for CASLGDSYEQYF.

The V and J genes are TRBV24-1 and TRBJ2-3; maybe TRBD2 (6 bases). Trimming cost V 0 bases and J 2 bases, with 8 bases left between them. The germline gives CDR1 KGHDR, CDR2 SFDVKD. The CDR3 totals 15 residues. The DNA of the CDR3 is TGTGCCACCAGTGATTTGGGGGAGGACACAGATACGCAGTATTTT. Amino acid sequence: CATSDLGEDTDTQYF.

This clonotype was seen more than once but under ten times. V is TRBV20-1 and J is TRBJ2-7; possibly TRBD1 for D (10 bases). V lost 7 bases and J lost 6, with 28 bases in between. In germline, CDR1 is DFQATT, CDR2 SNEGSKA (reference sequence). This CDR3 region has 16 residues. Written as DNA, the CDR3 is TGCAGTGGCCGACAGGGGGCAGGCGGGAGGGCCCGCGAGCAGTACTTC. This codes for CSGRQGAGGRAREQYF.

J is TRBJ2-1 and V is TRBV3-1; D unclear. CDR1 LGHDT and CDR2 YNNKEL come from the germline V gene (reference sequence). Trimming took off 1 base at V and 7 bases at J, with 20 bases between the two ends. This CDR3 comprises 17 residues. In DNA, the CDR3 is TGTGCCAGCAGCCAAGCCAACCTCCGACCGTTCCGAAATGAGCAGTTCTTC. This gives the protein CASSQANLRPFRNEQFF.

The chain carries TRBV20-1 and TRBJ2-1; D not certain. The germline V and J ends were trimmed by 2 bases and 7 bases, with 15 bases remaining between them. The CDR3 is 14 amino acids. Germline CDR1 and CDR2: DFQATT and SNEGSKA (reference sequence). CDR3 nucleotide sequence: TGCAGTGCTAGAAGACGAACGGGTGTAAATGAGCAGTTCTTC. Its protein is CSARRRTGVNEQFF.

This clonotype was detected a few times. The chain carries TRBV5-5 and TRBJ1-2, with TRBD1 as a possible D gene (5 bases). Germline V gene lookup returns CDR1 SGHKS and CDR2 YYEKEE (reference sequence). V lost 4 bases to trimming and J lost 5 bases, with 15 bases between them. This CDR3 has 14 residues. As DNA, the CDR3 is TGTGCCAGCAGCCGGGGACCGGGAGAATATGGCTACACCTTC. Protein: CASSRGPGEYGYTF.

The chain employs TRBV27 and TRBJ1-2; maybe TRBD1 (5 bases). Between the trimmed V and J ends, which lost 5 bases and 2 bases, there was a span of 12 bases. The germline V gene encodes CDR1 MNHEY and CDR2 SMNVEV (reference sequence). The length of the CDR3 is 14 residues. Here the CDR3 reads CASSVRGENYGYTF. Here the CDR3 DNA reads TGTGCCAGCAGTGTGAGAGGGGAGAACTATGGCTACACCTTC.

This clonotype was seen many times. The chain joins TRBV4-2 to TRBJ2-4; 11 nucleotides line up with TRBD2. CDR3 length equals 16 residues. Per the germline V gene, CDR1 is LGHNA and CDR2 is YNFKEQ. V lost 4 bases and J lost 7; bases outside the gene matches: 9. CDR3 DNA: TGTGCCAGCAGCCGGGAGACTAGCGGGATGAGGAACATTCAGTACTTC. It codes for CASSRETSGMRNIQYF.

This clonotype was picked up a small number of times. The J gene is TRBJ2-1, the V gene TRBV29-1; 9 bases agree with TRBD1. The length of the CDR3 is 12 residues. The J segment lost 9 bases and the V segment lost 6 bases, leaving 6 bases of the junction unmatched. Germline CDR1 is SQVTM and CDR2 is ANQGSEA. CDR3 loop: CSVRGQGREQFF. The CDR3 bases are TGCAGCGTCAGGGGACAGGGACGTGAGCAGTTCTTC.

The chain links TRBV10-3 to TRBJ2-1; D remains ambiguous. The V end was cut by 5 bases, the J end by 5 bases, with 7 bases between. Germline values: CDR1 ENHRY, CDR2 SYGVKD. The CDR3 has 12 residues. In DNA, the CDR3 is TGTGCCATCAGTTTTCAAAACAATGAGCAGTTCTTC. As protein: CAISFQNNEQFF.

This clonotype was observed a handful of times. V gene TRBV24-1 combines with J gene TRBJ1-5; D gene uncertain. The germline gives CDR1 KGHDR, CDR2 SFDVKD. The germline V and J ends were trimmed by 5 bases and 2 bases, with 6 bases remaining between them. CDR3 length: 13 residues. CDR3 sequence: CATSAGGNQPQHF. The CDR3 DNA sequence: TGTGCCACCAGTGCAGGTGGCAATCAGCCCCAGCATTTT.

This chain connects TRBV7-2 to TRBJ2-3; 13 bases align to TRBD2. In germline, CDR1 is SGHTA, CDR2 FQGNSA. There are 19 residues in the CDR3. V dropped 6 bases and J dropped 0; count of bases not matched to a gene: 12. This chain's CDR3 is CASSFEYPLAGGSTDTQYF. The CDR3 nucleotides read TGTGCCAGCAGTTTTGAATACCCACTAGCGGGAGGGAGCACAGATACGCAGTATTTT.

This clonotype came up a few times. J is TRBJ1-2 and V is TRBV13; 10 nucleotides line up with TRBD1. Germline V gene sequence: CDR1 PRHDT, CDR2 FYEKMQ (reference sequence). With V trimmed by 5 bases and J by 7 bases, 10 bases remained unmatched. This CDR3 is built from 15 residues. The CDR3: CASSTRQGARSGYTF. CDR3 nucleotides: TGTGCCAGCAGCACCCGACAGGGGGCTAGAAGTGGCTACACCTTC. Drawing the rest from reference TRBV13 and TRBJ1-2, the complete variable domain is AAGVIQSPRHLIKEKRETATLKCYPIPRHDTVYWYQQGPGQDPQFLISFYEKMQSDKGSIPDRFSAQQFSDYHSELNMSSLELGDSALYFCASSTRQGARSGYTFGSGTRLTVV.

The rearrangement joins TRBV9 to TRBJ2-1; D possibly corresponds to TRBD2 (6 bases). This CDR3 has 18 amino acids. Germline loops: CDR1 SGDLS, CDR2 YYNGEE. V was clipped by 1 base and J by 10 bases, with 27 bases between them. CDR3 sequence reads: CASSVTAGMGDFIKEQFF. CDR3 nucleotide sequence: TGTGCCAGCAGCGTAACCGCCGGCATGGGGGACTTCATTAAGGAGCAGTTCTTC.

The chain is built from TRBV5-1 and TRBJ2-7; D not resolved. With 4 bases removed from V and 5 bases from J, the gap between germline ends came to 10 bases. The CDR3 covers 12 residues. Germline lookup yields CDR1 SGHRS and CDR2 YFSETQ. The CDR3 coding sequence is TGCGCCAGCAGCCCTGGTCGGGACGAGCAGTACTTC. It yields the protein CASSPGRDEQYF.

A few counts support this clonotype. The chain employs TRBV20-1 and TRBJ1-2; D is uncertain. The germline V gene has CDR1 DFQATT and CDR2 SNEGSKA (reference sequence). Trimming stripped 3 bases from V and 7 bases from J, with 15 bases between. This CDR3 has 13 amino acids. The CDR3 DNA sequence: TGCAGTGCTAGTGTCGACCCGTTGGGTGGCTACACCTTC. Encoded protein: CSASVDPLGGYTF.

This clonotype came up a few times. This chain connects TRBV5-1 to TRBJ2-2, with 7 bases fitting TRBD2. CDR3 length: 16 residues. From germline, CDR1 is SGHRS and CDR2 YFSETQ. V trimming: 0 bases; J trimming: 6 bases; junction bases outside the gene matches: 8. CDR3 DNA: TGCGCCAGCAGCTTGGCCGGCGGGGGAAGCTCCGGGGAGCTGTTTTTT. Its translation is CASSLAGGGSSGELFF.

The V call is TRBV20-1, the J call TRBJ2-3; D remains unclear. Trimming stripped 8 bases from V and 6 bases from J, with 18 bases between. The CDR3 is made up of 13 amino acids. The germline gives CDR1 DFQATT, CDR2 SNEGSKA (reference sequence). CDR3 coding DNA: TGCAGTAAGGACCGACCTGCTGGGGATACGCAGTATTTT. Residues: CSKDRPAGDTQYF.

Comment on this clonotype: Germline and junction disagree at one end, which may indicate a read error. This rearrangement joins TRBV7-2 to TRBJ2-7; 8 bases are shared with TRBD2. The DNA matches TRBJ2-5 better at its end, which makes the J call doubtful. CDR1 SGHTA and CDR2 FQGNSA come from the germline V gene. The CDR3 has 18 amino acids. CDR3 coding DNA: TGTGCCAACAGCTGGAACGTGGGTTCGGCGGGAGGTGGGGTGACCCAGTACTTC. Translation: CANSWNVGSAGGGVTQYF.